These T cell receptor beta chains were read from a single sample in a study of T cell repertoires in cytomegalovirus infection. The antigens of these receptors remain unknown. One entry per CDR3 protein, called by TCRdb with MiXCR from the reads. The table shows tens of thousands of distinct CDR3 sequences, with around 18% occurring only once. The sample in question was CD8+ T cells from cultured PBMCs, obtained from culture after CMV antigen stimulation. These TCRs come from a human donor in good health (CMV status not recorded). Some clones in this sample may be carry-over from other donors' samples. CDR3s include the opening cysteine and the closing phenylalanine or tryptophan. D genes are given only for firm matches. Only part of the rows carry a size: once, few, many, or a class if the clone is expanded.

v_gene	j_gene	d_gene	abundance	CDR3aa	CDR3nt
TRBV6-2/TRBV6-3	TRBJ2-2	TRBD1	-	CATTTWDRGIGGELFF	TGTGCCACCACAACCTGGGACAGGGGTATCGGCGGGGAGCTGTTTTTT
TRBV4-1	TRBJ1-2	-	-	CASSLNAASEGYGYTF	TGCGCCAGCAGCCTCAACGCGGCGTCTGAGGGCTATGGCTACACCTTC
TRBV6-5	TRBJ2-7	TRBD1	-	CASSSGGTRRQYF	TGTGCCAGCAGTTCAGGGGGTACTAGAAGACAGTACTTC
TRBV12-3/TRBV12-4	TRBJ2-5	-	-	CASTLQETQYF	TGTGCCAGCACCCTTCAAGAGACCCAGTACTTC
TRBV7-6	TRBJ2-1	-	-	CASSSPDGTPYNEQFF	TGTGCCAGCAGCTCGCCGGACGGAACTCCCTACAATGAGCAGTTCTTC
TRBV6-6	TRBJ2-1	-	-	CASASNNEQFF	TGTGCCAGCGCGAGTAACAATGAGCAGTTCTTC
TRBV27	TRBJ2-2	-	few	CASSPIISNTGELFF	TGTGCCAGCAGCCCGATTATATCGAACACCGGGGAGCTGTTTTTT
TRBV12-3/TRBV12-4	TRBJ2-4	TRBD1	-	CASSLAGQGGIQYF	TGTGCCAGCAGTTTAGCGGGACAGGGGGGCATTCAGTACTTC
TRBV18	TRBJ1-1	-	-	CASSGREATEAFF	TGTGCCAGCTCGGGGAGGGAGGCCACTGAAGCTTTCTTT
TRBV18	TRBJ2-5	-	few	CASSPRGAKETQYF	TGTGCCAGCTCACCCCGGGGGGCCAAGGAGACCCAGTACTTC
TRBV7-9	TRBJ1-1	-	few	CASSGAVTDEAFF	TGTGCCAGCAGCGGGGCGGTGACGGATGAAGCTTTCTTT
TRBV5-4	TRBJ2-7	-	-	CASSRGLSEVNEQYF	TGTGCCAGCAGCCGCGGACTATCAGAGGTGAACGAGCAGTACTTC
TRBV7-2	TRBJ2-7	-	-	CASSRAVPYEQYF	TGTGCCAGCAGCCGAGCGGTACCCTACGAGCAGTACTTC
TRBV6-2/TRBV6-3	TRBJ2-5	-	many	CASSSRLRGYQETQYF	TGTGCCAGCAGTTCCCGACTGAGGGGGTACCAAGAGACCCAGTACTTC
TRBV7-6	TRBJ2-7	-	-	CASSSWDFSYEQYF	TGTGCCAGCAGCTCCTGGGACTTCTCCTACGAGCAGTACTTC
TRBV19	TRBJ2-6	-	few	CASSIDGNSGANVLTF	TGTGCCAGTAGTATAGACGGGAATTCTGGGGCCAACGTCCTGACTTTC
TRBV20-1	TRBJ2-5	TRBD2	-	CSANSGGALETQYF	TGCAGTGCTAACTCCGGGGGGGCGTTGGAGACCCAGTACTTC
TRBV11-2	TRBJ1-2	-	many	CASSHGGPNHYGYTF	TGTGCCAGCAGCCACGGGGGGCCTAACCACTATGGCTACACCTTC
TRBV7-2	TRBJ2-5	TRBD2	-	CASSPGLAGGRETQYF	TGTGCCAGCAGCCCCGGACTAGCGGGGGGCAGGGAGACCCAGTACTTC
TRBV7-3	TRBJ2-5	TRBD2	few	CASSQRGLAGRETQYF	TGTGCCAGCAGCCAACGAGGACTAGCGGGAAGAGAGACCCAGTACTTC
TRBV19	TRBJ2-2	TRBD2	-	CASSISGTSGGSATGELFF	TGTGCCAGTAGTATCTCCGGGACTAGCGGGGGGTCGGCCACCGGGGAGCTGTTTTTT
TRBV6-2/TRBV6-3	TRBJ2-5	-	few	CASNKGGYQETQYF	TGTGCCAGCAACAAAGGGGGATACCAAGAGACCCAGTACTTC
TRBV28	TRBJ1-6	-	few	CASSLSGGSPLHF	TGTGCCAGCAGTTTATCGGGTGGATCACCCCTCCACTTT
TRBV9	TRBJ2-1	-	few	CASTPWDNYNEQFF	TGTGCCAGCACCCCTTGGGACAACTACAATGAGCAGTTCTTC
TRBV7-8	TRBJ1-5	-	few	CASSLTPVGPSNQPQHF	TGTGCCAGCAGCTTAACCCCTGTAGGTCCTAGCAATCAGCCCCAGCATTTT
TRBV7-8	TRBJ2-3	TRBD2	-	CASSPLGGVNSTDTQYF	TGTGCCAGCAGCCCGTTGGGGGGGGTGAATTCAACAGATACGCAGTATTTT
TRBV27	TRBJ1-1	-	-	CASSKGTLPGNTEAFF	TGTGCCAGCAGCAAAGGGACTCTCCCAGGGAACACTGAAGCTTTCTTT
TRBV28	TRBJ2-5	-	few	CASSLLRDLETQYF	TGTGCCAGCAGTCTGCTCCGGGACCTCGAGACCCAGTACTTC
TRBV9	TRBJ1-1	TRBD1	-	CASSERSDRANTEAFF	TGTGCCAGCAGCGAAAGATCGGACAGGGCGAACACTGAAGCTTTCTTT
TRBV27	TRBJ2-7	-	-	CASGQRTYEQYF	TGTGCCAGCGGACAGAGGACCTACGAGCAGTACTTC
TRBV6-6	TRBJ1-6	-	-	CASSYAPAGSNNSPLHF	TGTGCCAGCAGTTACGCCCCCGCAGGGTCCAATAATTCACCCCTCCACTTT
TRBV6-6	TRBJ1-1	-	few	CASSPTATGRNTEAFF	TGTGCCAGCAGTCCCACTGCGACCGGGAGGAACACTGAAGCTTTCTTT
TRBV5-1	TRBJ2-5	-	-	CASSFQDKQETQYF	TGCGCCAGCAGCTTTCAGGACAAACAAGAGACCCAGTACTTC
TRBV7-9	TRBJ1-2	-	-	CASSGRVENYGYTF	TGTGCCAGCAGCGGTCGGGTCGAAAACTATGGCTACACCTTC
TRBV11-2	TRBJ2-2	TRBD2	few	CASSLRAGDTGELFF	TGTGCCAGCAGCTTAAGGGCGGGGGACACCGGGGAGCTGTTTTTT
TRBV9	TRBJ2-2	-	-	CASSVAGSGAGELFF	TGTGCCAGCAGCGTAGCCGGGTCGGGGGCCGGGGAGCTGTTTTTT
TRBV7-9	TRBJ1-4	TRBD1	few	CASSGETGSEKLFF	TGTGCCAGCAGCGGAGAGACAGGGTCCGAAAAACTGTTTTTT
TRBV7-2	TRBJ1-4	TRBD1	-	CASSLATGGSEKLFF	TGTGCCAGCAGCTTAGCAACAGGGGGCAGTGAAAAACTGTTTTTT
TRBV2	TRBJ2-1	-	-	CAIQIEGIGQFF	TGTGCCATCCAAATTGAGGGAATAGGGCAGTTCTTC
TRBV7-2	TRBJ2-7	-	-	CATRRLSFYEQYF	TGTGCCACCCGTAGGCTTTCATTTTACGAGCAGTACTTC